This T cell receptor beta chain was identified in a study of blood T cells in healthy people across ages. For the second PCR, which ran for 7 to 11 cycles, a sample-barcoded 5' primer and a J-beta primer mix were used. From the 5' RACE reads, TCRdb called clonotypes with MiXCR, one entry per CDR3 protein. The table has roughly 930,000 distinct CDR3 sequences, about 48% seen once. This clonotype was counted between two and nine times. This CDR3 comprises 14 residues. Trimming cost V 4 bases and J 2 bases; bases outside gene matches: 6. Looked up from germline, CDR1 is SGHRS and CDR2 is YFSETQ. The source is a man younger than 40 in good health. The V gene is TRBV5-1, the J gene TRBJ2-7, with 7 bases that match TRBD1. The sample taken for sequencing was blood. The CDR3 DNA sequence: TGCGCCAGCAGCCCGATCGGACAGGCCTACGAGCAGTACTTC. This encodes CASSPIGQAYEQYF.